The subject of this entry is one TCR beta chain. Its antigen has not been determined. No base quality values were provided; no much bigger clone lies one nucleotide off. This sample stems from a study of blood T cell repertoires in COVID-19 (TCRdb year 2020). Describing the broader study: Samples covering the acute and convalescent phases of COVID-19 were provided by collaborators in the United States, Italy and Spain. The prospective study material was composed of cDNA or gDNA derived from T cells, B-cell-depleted T cells, or PBMCs. Subjects who had been exposed to COVID-19, were actively infected with it, or had recovered from it provided the deeply sampled blood TCRbeta repertoires that made up the dataset. The repertoires were released in a freely available public database intended as a resource for research on the immune response to SARS-CoV-2. Samples came from the ongoing ImmuneRACE study (first 160 participants) plus 1,254 subjects from 6 global collaborators. Nearly every sample came with metadata listing a de-identified subject ID, COVID-19 status, age in years and sex. Where available, HLA class I and class II types were obtained from metadata supplied by the sample provider rather than from assay-based typing. Results the study describes overall, beyond this receptor: The quantity of clinical and demographic metadata differed by source and by participant and was supplied without curation.

The CDR3 holds 12 amino acids from the cysteine to the phenylalanine. Only CDR3 DNA remains: 36 bases, in frame from the first base. Taken from the germline V gene, the CDR1 and CDR2 loops are SNHLY and FYNNEI. Compared with germline, V lacks 8 bases and J lacks 5 bases; bases without a gene match: 3. In Seattle, one collaborating source enrolled patients while the infection was active and tracked those patients longitudinally over the course of disease. The collaborating institutions used their own protocols to collect whole blood in K2EDTA tubes. For TCRbeta analysis, collaborators shipped samples as frozen whole blood, isolated PBMCs, or DNA extracted from either of those sample types. TCRbeta CDR3 regions were amplified from genomic DNA using the immunoSEQ Assay, a bias-controlled multiplex PCR. Per the original workflow: The number of nucleated cells in each sample was estimated from the amplification of reference gene primers within the assay. To quantify the absolute abundance of each unique TCRbeta CDR3 rearrangement, sequence reads were collapsed and filtered. For each sample, productive Simpson clonality was calculated as the square root of Simpson's diversity index across productive rearrangements. TCRdb stores this immuneACCESS table with in-frame sequences only. Part of the clones is absent; in the studies checked, under half of the shortfall reflects unresolved V genes, and no reason is known for the rest. V and J calls and clone size follow that table, whereas D and trimming were derived from the DNA. The sample table holds over 450,000 clones, of which approximately 91% were seen once. 7.8% of the sample is held by the ten biggest clonotypes.

What was sequenced was peripheral blood. This receptor chain uses TRBV2 and TRBJ1-1, with 9 bases matching TRBD1. This clonotype was obtained from a woman aged 50 to 60 with COVID-19, enrolled during active disease. The CDR3 sequence is CASGTGRTEAFF. The DNA sequence reads TGTGCCAGCGGGACAGGGCGGACTGAAGCTTTCTTT.